The text below deals with one TCR beta chain. Antigen: not known. Per germline, CDR1 SGDLS and CDR2 YYNGEE. V lost 4 bases and J lost 5, with 12 bases in between. The CDR3 is 13 amino acids. The data were taken from a study of T cell responses to AZD1222 COVID-19 vaccine. Data came from immunoSEQ multiplex PCR; TCRdb stores just in-frame clones and leaves some out. The repertoire consists of about 140,000 clones, with 80% to 90% occurring once and the leading ten covering over 2.5%. General study results and limits: Spike-specific TCR repertoires showed rising breadth and depth after two AZD1222 doses. Sampled repertoires all dated from after the peak T cell response.

The chain combines TRBV9 with TRBJ2-5; D could derive from TRBD1 or TRBD2 (6 bases each). The material was peripheral blood, obtained on day 0 of AZD1222 vaccination. The clonotype originates from an adult in good health. The CDR3 sequence is CASSRGGRETQYF. CDR3 nucleotide sequence: TGTGCCAGCAGCCGAGGGGGGCGGGAGACCCAGTACTTC.